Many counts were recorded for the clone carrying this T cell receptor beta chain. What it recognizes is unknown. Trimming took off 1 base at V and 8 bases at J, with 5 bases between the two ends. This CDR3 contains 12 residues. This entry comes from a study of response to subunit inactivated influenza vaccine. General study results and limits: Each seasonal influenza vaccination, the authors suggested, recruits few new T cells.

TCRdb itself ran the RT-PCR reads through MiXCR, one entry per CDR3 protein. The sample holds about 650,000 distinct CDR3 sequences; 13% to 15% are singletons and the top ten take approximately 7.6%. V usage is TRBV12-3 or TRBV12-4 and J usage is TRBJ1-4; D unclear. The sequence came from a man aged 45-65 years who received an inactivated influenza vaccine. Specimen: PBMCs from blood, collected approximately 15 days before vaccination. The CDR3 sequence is CASSLGQEKLFF. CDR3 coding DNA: TGTGCCAGCAGTTTAGGCCAAGAAAAACTGTTTTTT.